These 15 T cell receptor beta chains were all obtained from the same sample, sequenced in a study of PD-L1 blockade in urothelial cancer. Assay used: immunoSEQ multiplex PCR; TCRdb lists only in-frame clones, some missing. The data show 50,000 to 55,000 clones, with about 72% seen just once and more than 3.5% held by the top ten. The sequencing used PBMCs, collected around atezolizumab (anti-PD-L1) treatment. These receptors all stem from a man in his 70s with urothelial cancer.

This clone was seen once. The chain combines TRBV7-3 with TRBJ2-7; D is unclear. This CDR3 has 11 residues. Germline values: CDR1 SGHTA, CDR2 FQGTGA. V was shortened by 2 bases and J by 5 bases, with 4 bases between the two germline ends. The CDR3 spells CASSLFNEQYF. In DNA form, the CDR3 reads TGTGCCAGCAGCTTATTTAACGAGCAGTACTTC.

The chain links TRBV7-2 to TRBJ2-3, with no clear D. There are 15 residues in the CDR3. V was clipped by 2 bases and J by 1 base, with 10 bases between them. Germline CDR1 and CDR2: SGHTA and FQGNSA. The CDR3 DNA is TGTGCCAGCAGCTTAATCGGTCAGGGCACAGATACGCAGTATTTT. This translates into CASSLIGQGTDTQYF.

The V call is TRBV5-1, the J call TRBJ2-6; the D is unclear. The CDR3 is made up of 15 amino acids. Trimming shortened V by 4 bases and J by 1 base, and 9 bases separated the two germline ends. Germline loops: CDR1 SGHRS, CDR2 YFSETQ. CDR3 region: CASSPNLSGANVLTF. The CDR3 DNA reads TGCGCCAGCAGCCCAAATCTATCTGGGGCCAACGTCCTGACTTTC.

This clone was detected a few times. The chain is built from TRBV7-8 and TRBJ1-2; no firm D call. V lost 5 bases, J lost 3 bases, and 13 bases lay in between. Germline lookup yields CDR1 SGHVS and CDR2 FQNEAQ. CDR3 size: 14 residues. In nucleotides, the CDR3 is TGTGCCAGCAGCCTGGCCCCTTCATACTATGGCTACACCTTC. This encodes CASSLAPSYYGYTF. Full variable domain (remainder filled in from reference TRBV7-8 and TRBJ1-2): GAGVSQSPRYKVAKRGQDVALRCDPISGHVSLFWYQQALGQGPEFLTYFQNEAQLDKSGLPSDRFFAERPEGSVSTLKIQRTQQEDSAVYLCASSLAPSYYGYTFGSGTRLTVV.

The chain couples TRBV2 to TRBJ2-2; TRBD1 agrees at 7 bases. This CDR3 region has 13 residues. Germline V lookup: CDR1 SNHLY, CDR2 FYNNEI. With 2 bases clipped from V and 7 bases from J, the junction kept 1 base outside the gene matches. CDR3 coding DNA: TGTGCCAGCAGTGAACAGGGGGACGGGGAGCTGTTTTTT. Protein: CASSEQGDGELFF.

The chain is built from TRBV11-3 and TRBJ1-1, with a tentative D call TRBD1 (6 bases). V was cut by 5 bases and J by 3 bases, with 19 bases left in between. CDR3 size: 16 residues. Per germline, CDR1 SGHNT and CDR2 YENEEA. DNA of the CDR3: TGTGCCAGCAGCCGATTTACAGGGTTCGTTGACACTGAAGCTTTCTTT. Translated: CASSRFTGFVDTEAFF. Looking up the rest from reference TRBV11-3 and TRBJ1-1 gives the full variable domain: EAGVVQSPRYKIIEKKQPVAFWCNPISGHNTLYWYLQNLGQGPELLIRYENEEAVDDSQLPKDRFSAERLKGVDSTLKIQPAELGDSAVYLCASSRFTGFVDTEAFFGQGTRLTVV.

The chain is built from TRBV4-1 and TRBJ2-1; 8 nucleotides agree with TRBD2. The V segment lost 0 bases and the J segment 6 bases; nucleotides outside the gene matches: 10. The CDR3 is 17 amino acids. Germline V lookup: CDR1 MGHRA, CDR2 YSYEKL. The CDR3 is CASSQDPKGLGGNEQFF. The CDR3 region has the DNA TGCGCCAGCAGCCAAGATCCAAAGGGACTAGGGGGCAATGAGCAGTTCTTC.

The V and J genes are TRBV19 and TRBJ1-5; D is possibly TRBD1 (6 bases). The V and J ends lost 1 base and 6 bases respectively, with 13 bases between them. CDR3 length equals 15 residues. The germline V gene encodes CDR1 LNHDA and CDR2 SQIVND (reference sequence). The CDR3 loop is CASSIVQGVGQPQHF. The CDR3 region has the DNA TGTGCCAGTAGTATAGTACAGGGAGTTGGTCAGCCCCAGCATTTT.

V and J are TRBV9 and TRBJ2-7; weak D call: TRBD1 (6 bases). V lost 2 bases and J lost 0, with 9 bases in between. The CDR3 runs to 14 residues. Germline V gives CDR1 SGDLS, CDR2 YYNGEE. CDR3: CASSVQGSSYEQYF. The CDR3 region has the DNA TGTGCCAGCAGCGTGCAGGGGAGCTCCTACGAGCAGTACTTC.

This clone was recorded only once. The chain uses TRBV15 and TRBJ2-1; tentative D call: TRBD2 (5 bases). V was cut by 3 bases and J by 4 bases, with 10 bases left in between. CDR1 and CDR2 (germline): LNHNV, YYDKDF (reference sequence). The CDR3 is made up of 14 amino acids. DNA of the CDR3: TGTGCCACCAGCAGGCGGGCAGGTTACAATGAGCAGTTCTTC. Protein sequence: CATSRRAGYNEQFF.

The gene calls are TRBV5-1 and TRBJ2-1; D may be TRBD1 (5 bases). Germline assignment: CDR1 SGHRS and CDR2 YFSETQ. The CDR3 extends over 14 amino acids. The V end was cut by 4 bases, the J end by 4 bases, with 12 bases between. The CDR3 protein is CASSARAFYNEQFF. CDR3 bases: TGCGCCAGCAGCGCCAGGGCCTTTTACAATGAGCAGTTCTTC. Filled out from reference TRBV5-1 and TRBJ2-1, the complete variable domain reads KAGVTQTPRYLIKTRGQQVTLSCSPISGHRSVSWYQQTPGQGLQFLFEYFSETQRNKGNFPGRFSGRQFSNSRSEMNVSTLELGDSALYLCASSARAFYNEQFFGPGTRLTVL.

This chain uses TRBV5-1 with TRBJ2-6, with a possible D match to TRBD1 (5 bases). V shed 3 bases and J shed 1 base, with 14 bases lying between them. This CDR3 is built from 17 residues. Germline CDR1 SGHRS, CDR2 YFSETQ. The CDR3, as DNA: TGCGCCAGCAGCTCAGGATCAGGGTTGTCTGGGGCCAACGTCCTGACTTTC. Translation gives CASSSGSGLSGANVLTF.

The chain recombines TRBV28 with TRBJ2-7; a possible D gene is TRBD2 (6 bases). CDR3 size: 17 residues. The germline gives CDR1 MDHEN, CDR2 SYDVKM. V was trimmed by 7 bases and J by 3 bases, leaving 25 bases between them. CDR3 region: CASTSGGEATSYYEQYF. CDR3 nucleotides: TGTGCCAGCACTTCCGGGGGTGAGGCCACTTCATACTACGAGCAGTACTTC.

The chain has TRBV2 and TRBJ1-3; no clear D gene. This CDR3 comprises 16 residues. Trimming left V 6 bases short and J 0 bases short, with 15 bases between. From germline, CDR1 is SNHLY and CDR2 FYNNEI. Here the CDR3 DNA reads TGTGCCAGCAGCCGAGGGCCGCCAAACTCTGGAAACACCATATATTTT. Amino acid sequence: CASSRGPPNSGNTIYF.

The chain links TRBV7-2 to TRBJ1-5; the D gene is possibly TRBD1 (5 bases). This CDR3 is 15 amino acids long. Trimming pared 2 bases from V and 3 bases from J, leaving 11 bases between. Germline-derived CDR1 and CDR2 are SGHTA and FQGNSA. The CDR3 region is CASSLNQGFNQPQHF. In nucleotides, the CDR3 is TGTGCCAGCAGCTTAAATCAGGGTTTCAATCAGCCCCAGCATTTT.